This TCR beta chain appears in the sequencing data of a study of shared clonotypes between healthy human individuals. Germline-derived CDR1 and CDR2 are SGHNT and YYREEE (reference sequence). The CDR3 has 13 amino acids. The V end lost 4 bases, the J end lost 6 bases, and 14 bases lay between the germline ends. Profiled with immunoSEQ multiplex PCR; TCRdb holds only in-frame clones, not every one. This sample has roughly 2.5 million clones, with around nine tenths found just once. This receptor was identified in a man younger than 35 in good health. The chain recombines TRBV5-4 with TRBJ2-7; D remains unclear. Sequenced input: naive CD4+ T cells sorted from blood. Specified subset: CD45RA+ positively selected. CDR3 DNA sequence: TGTGCCAGCAGCCACCAGGTTTTAAGCGAGCAGTACTTC. Protein sequence: CASSHQVLSEQYF.